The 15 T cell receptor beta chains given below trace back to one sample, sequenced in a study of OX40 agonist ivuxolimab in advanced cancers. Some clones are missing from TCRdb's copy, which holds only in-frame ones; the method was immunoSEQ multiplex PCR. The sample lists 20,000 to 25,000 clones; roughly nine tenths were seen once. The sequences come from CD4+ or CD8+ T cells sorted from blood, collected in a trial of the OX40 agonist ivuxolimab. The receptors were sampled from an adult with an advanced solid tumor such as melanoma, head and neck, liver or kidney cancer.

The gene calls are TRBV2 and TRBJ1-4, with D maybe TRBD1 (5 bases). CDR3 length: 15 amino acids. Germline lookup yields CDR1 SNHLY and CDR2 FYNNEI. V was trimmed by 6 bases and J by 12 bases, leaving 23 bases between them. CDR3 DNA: TGTGCCAGCAGGTTGAAAGGGGCGTCACTTCGTGAACTGTTTTTT. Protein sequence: CASRLKGASLRELFF. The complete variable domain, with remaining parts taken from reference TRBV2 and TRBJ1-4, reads EPEVTQTPSHQVTQMGQEVILRCVPISNHLYFYWYRQILGQKVEFLVSFYNNEISEKSEIFDDQFSVERPDGSNFTLKIRSTKLEDSAMYFCASRLKGASLRELFFGSGTQLSVL.

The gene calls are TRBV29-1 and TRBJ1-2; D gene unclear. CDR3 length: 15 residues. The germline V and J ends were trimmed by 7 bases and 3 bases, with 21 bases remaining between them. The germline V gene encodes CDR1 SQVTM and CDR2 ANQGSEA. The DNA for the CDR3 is TGCAGCGCCGCCGACCCGGAGTTTGGGGACTATGGCTACACCTTC. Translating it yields CSAADPEFGDYGYTF.

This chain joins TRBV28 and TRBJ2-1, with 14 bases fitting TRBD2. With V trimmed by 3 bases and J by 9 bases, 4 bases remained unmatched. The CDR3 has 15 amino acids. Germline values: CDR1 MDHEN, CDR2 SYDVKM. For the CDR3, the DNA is TGTGCCAGCAGTTTGACTAGCGGGGGGGCGGGTGAGCAGTTCTTC. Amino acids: CASSLTSGGAGEQFF.

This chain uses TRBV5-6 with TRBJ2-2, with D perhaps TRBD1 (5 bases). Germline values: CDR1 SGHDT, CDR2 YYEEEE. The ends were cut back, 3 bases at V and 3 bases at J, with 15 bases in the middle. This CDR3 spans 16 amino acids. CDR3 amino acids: CASSSPRRVDTGELFF. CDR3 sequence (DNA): TGTGCCAGCAGCTCCCCCCGCAGGGTGGACACCGGGGAGCTGTTTTTT.

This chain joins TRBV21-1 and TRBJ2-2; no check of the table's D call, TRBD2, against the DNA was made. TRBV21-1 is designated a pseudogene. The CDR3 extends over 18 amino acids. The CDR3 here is CASSKADFPPRRAGELFF. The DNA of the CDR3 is TGTGCCAGCAGCAAAGCGGACTTCCCCCCGAGGCGCGCCGGGGAGCTGTTTTTT.

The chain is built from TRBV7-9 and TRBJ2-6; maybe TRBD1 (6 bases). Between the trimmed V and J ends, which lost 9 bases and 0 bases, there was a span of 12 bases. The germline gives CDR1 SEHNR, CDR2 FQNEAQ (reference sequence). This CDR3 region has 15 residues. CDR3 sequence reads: CARGQIFSGANVLTF. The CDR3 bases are TGTGCCAGGGGACAAATATTCTCTGGGGCCAACGTCCTGACTTTC.

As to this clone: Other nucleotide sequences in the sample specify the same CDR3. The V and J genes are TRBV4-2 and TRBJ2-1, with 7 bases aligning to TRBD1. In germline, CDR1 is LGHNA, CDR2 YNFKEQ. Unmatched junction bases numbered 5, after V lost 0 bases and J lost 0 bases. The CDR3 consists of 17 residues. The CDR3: CASSQDPRTGSYNEQFF. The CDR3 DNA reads TGTGCCAGCAGCCAAGACCCAAGGACAGGCTCCTACAATGAGCAGTTCTTC.

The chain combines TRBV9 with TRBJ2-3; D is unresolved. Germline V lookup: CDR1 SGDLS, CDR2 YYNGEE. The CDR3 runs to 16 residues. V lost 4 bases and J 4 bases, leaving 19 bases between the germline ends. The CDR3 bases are TGTGCCAGCAGCCCCGAGTCAGAGAGGTCGTCAGATACGCAGTATTTT. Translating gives CASSPESERSSDTQYF.

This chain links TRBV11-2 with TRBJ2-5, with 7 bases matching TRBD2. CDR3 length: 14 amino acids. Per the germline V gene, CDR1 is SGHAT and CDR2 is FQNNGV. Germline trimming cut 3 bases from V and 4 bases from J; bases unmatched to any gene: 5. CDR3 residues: CASSFITSVETQYF. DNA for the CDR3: TGTGCCAGCAGCTTTATAACTAGCGTAGAGACCCAGTACTTC.

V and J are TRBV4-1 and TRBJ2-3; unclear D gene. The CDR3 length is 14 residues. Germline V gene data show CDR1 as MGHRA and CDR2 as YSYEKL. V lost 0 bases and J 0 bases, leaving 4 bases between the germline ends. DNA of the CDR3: TGCGCCAGCAGCCAAGATGCAAGCACAGATACGCAGTATTTT. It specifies CASSQDASTDTQYF.

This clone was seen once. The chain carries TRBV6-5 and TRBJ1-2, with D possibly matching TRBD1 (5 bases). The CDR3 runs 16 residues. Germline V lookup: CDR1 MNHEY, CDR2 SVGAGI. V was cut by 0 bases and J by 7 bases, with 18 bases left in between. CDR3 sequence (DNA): TGTGCCAGCAGTTACTCAGACAGAGGGATAGTCTTTGGCTACACCTTC. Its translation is CASSYSDRGIVFGYTF.

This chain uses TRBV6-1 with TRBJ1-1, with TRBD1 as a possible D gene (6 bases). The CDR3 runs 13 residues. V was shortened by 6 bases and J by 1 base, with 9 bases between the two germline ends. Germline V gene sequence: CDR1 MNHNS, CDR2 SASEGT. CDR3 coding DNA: TGTGCCAGCAGGTTGGGACAGAACACTGAAGCTTTCTTT. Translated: CASRLGQNTEAFF.

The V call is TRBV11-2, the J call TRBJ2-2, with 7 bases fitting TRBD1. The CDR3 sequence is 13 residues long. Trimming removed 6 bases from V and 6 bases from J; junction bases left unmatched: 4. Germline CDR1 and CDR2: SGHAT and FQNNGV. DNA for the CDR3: TGTGCCAGCAGTATGACAGGGTCCGGGGAGCTGTTTTTT. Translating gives CASSMTGSGELFF.

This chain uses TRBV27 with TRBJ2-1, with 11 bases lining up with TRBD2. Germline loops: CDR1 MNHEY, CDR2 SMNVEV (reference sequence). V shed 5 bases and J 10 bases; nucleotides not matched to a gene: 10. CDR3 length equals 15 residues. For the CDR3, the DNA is TGTGCCAGCAGTCAATTAGCGGGAGGGCCTCGGGAGCAGTTCTTC. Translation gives CASSQLAGGPREQFF.

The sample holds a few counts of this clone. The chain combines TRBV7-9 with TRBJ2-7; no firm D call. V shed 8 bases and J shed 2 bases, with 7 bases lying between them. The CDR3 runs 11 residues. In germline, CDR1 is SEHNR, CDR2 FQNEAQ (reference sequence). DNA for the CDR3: TGTGCCAGCTCGGAAACCTACGAGCAGTACTTC. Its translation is CASSETYEQYF.